This T cell receptor beta chain was identified in a study of CD8+ T cells in alopecia areata. The CDR3 has 14 residues. V was trimmed by 2 bases and J by 10 bases, leaving 17 bases between them. Germline V lookup: CDR1 SGHVS, CDR2 FQNEAQ. The table lists this clone with a few counts. Its antigen is as yet unknown. Extracted RNA was reverse transcribed, and the resulting cDNA served as sequencing template. Measured with immunoSEQ multiplex PCR; TCRdb has only the in-frame clones, and not every one. The table records roughly 64,000 clones, more than 45% of them present only once. Treatment reported: oral pan-JAK inhibitor, 5-10 mg twice daily. Study-level points and caveats: Expanded CD8+ clones among the top 100, as well as scalp clonality, were significantly decreased by tofacitinib.

The origin of this receptor is a human donor with alopecia areata. V usage is TRBV7-8 and J usage is TRBJ1-1, with D maybe TRBD1 (5 bases). Sequenced material: CD8+ T cells sorted from blood, taken at approximately week 37, from a patient treated with tofacitinib. DNA for the CDR3: TGTGCCAGCAGCTTACTTCTGGCAGGGCACGGAGCTTTCTTT. It yields the protein CASSLLLAGHGAFF.